A selection of T cell receptor beta chains follows, all from one sample in a study of blood T cell repertoires in COVID-19. Libraries were prepared by immunoSEQ multiplex PCR; TCRdb keeps only in-frame clonotypes and omits some of them. The sample shows over 150,000 clones, more than 75% of them seen only once. The material sequenced was peripheral blood. These TCRs come from a man between 18 and 35 years old with COVID-19, enrolled during active disease. CDR3s include the opening cysteine and the closing phenylalanine or tryptophan. The D gene is left open where the match is weak. Where a row states a size, it is once, few, many or the class of an expanded clone; other rows omit it.

j_call,v_call,d_call,clone_size,cdr3_aa,cdr3_nt
TRBJ1-4,TRBV15,-,-,CATSRDGITNEKLFF,TGTGCCACCAGCAGAGACGGGATAACTAATGAAAAACTGTTTTTT
TRBJ2-7,TRBV9,TRBD2,-,CASSVSGSFNEQYF,TGTGCCAGCAGCGTTAGCGGGAGTTTCAACGAGCAGTACTTC
TRBJ2-2,TRBV4-3,-,-,CASSQGLANTGELFF,TGCGCCAGCAGCCAAGGGCTAGCGAACACCGGGGAGCTGTTTTTT
TRBJ1-2,TRBV28,TRBD1,once,CASSSGGPTNYGYTF,TGTGCCAGCAGTTCAGGGGGACCGACTAACTATGGCTACACCTTC
TRBJ2-7,TRBV13,-,-,CASSLGGGSYEQYF,TGTGCCAGCAGCTTAGGCGGCGGAAGCTACGAGCAGTACTTC
TRBJ1-2,TRBV7-2,-,-,CASSPWSPGSYGYTF,TGTGCCAGCAGCCCGTGGTCCCCCGGGAGCTATGGCTACACCTTC
TRBJ2-7,TRBV7-3,TRBD2,-,CASSPRGGNSYEQYF,TGTGCCAGCAGTCCCCGGGGAGGGAACTCCTACGAGCAGTACTTC
TRBJ2-7,TRBV27,TRBD2,-,CASSLAGGLARYEQYF,TGTGCCAGCAGTTTAGCGGGGGGACTAGCGCGCTACGAGCAGTACTTC
TRBJ2-5,TRBV7-2,TRBD1,-,CASSENSGQGGETQYF,TGTGCCAGCAGCGAAAATAGCGGACAGGGGGGGGAGACCCAGTACTTC
TRBJ1-5,TRBV28,-,-,CASSLGFTGQPQHF,TGTGCCAGCAGTTTGGGGTTTACGGGACAGCCCCAGCATTTT
TRBJ1-2,TRBV5-6,-,-,CASSLMQGGARGYTF,TGTGCCAGCAGCTTGATGCAGGGAGGGGCCAGGGGCTACACCTTC
TRBJ1-6,TRBV9,TRBD1,-,CASSDQNVGTGVYNSPLHF,TGTGCCAGCAGCGATCAGAATGTGGGGACAGGGGTCTATAATTCACCCCTCCACTTT
TRBJ2-3,TRBV11-3,TRBD2,-,CASSSGLAGDTDTQYF,TGTGCCAGCAGCTCTGGACTAGCGGGAGACACAGATACGCAGTATTTT
TRBJ2-1,TRBV4-2,-,-,CASSGRLGVYNEQFF,TGTGCCAGCAGCGGTCGACTAGGGGTCTACAATGAGCAGTTCTTC
TRBJ2-5,TRBV3-1/TRBV3-2,-,-,CASSPTRETQYF,TGTGCCAGCAGCCCCACGAGGGAGACCCAGTACTTC
TRBJ1-4,TRBV27,TRBD1,-,CASSTHRGTNEKLFF,TGTGCCAGCAGTACCCACAGGGGAACTAATGAAAAACTGTTTTTT
TRBJ1-1,TRBV6-5,-,-,CASRKKEDTEAFF,TGTGCCAGCAGAAAAAAGGAGGACACTGAAGCTTTCTTT
TRBJ2-2,TRBV11-3,TRBD2,-,CASSPLAGENTGELFF,TGTGCCAGCAGCCCCCTAGCGGGAGAGAACACCGGGGAGCTGTTTTTT
TRBJ2-1,TRBV11-2,-,-,CASSLEGTSYNEQFF,TGTGCCAGCAGCTTAGAGGGGACTTCCTACAATGAGCAGTTCTTC
TRBJ1-5,TRBV7-3,TRBD1,-,CASSLPSSVGTTGTGGDQPQHF,TGTGCCAGCAGCTTACCCTCCTCCGTCGGCACAACCGGGACAGGGGGCGATCAGCCCCAGCATTTT
TRBJ1-6,TRBV28,TRBD1,-,CASSPGGQGSSPLHF,TGTGCCAGCAGCCCTGGGGGACAGGGGTCCTCACCCCTCCACTTT
TRBJ2-2,TRBV13,TRBD1,-,CASSITPTGAGELFF,TGTGCCAGCAGCATAACTCCGACAGGGGCCGGGGAGCTGTTTTTT
TRBJ2-1,TRBV6-5,-,-,CASSRRTNYNEQFF,TGTGCCAGCAGTCGCCGGACAAATTACAATGAGCAGTTCTTC
TRBJ2-2,TRBV7-9,TRBD2,-,CASSDPGTRSTGELFF,TGTGCCAGCAGCGATCCCGGGACTAGGAGTACCGGGGAGCTGTTTTTT
TRBJ1-2,TRBV9,-,-,CASSVDPGGRGYTF,TGTGCCAGCAGCGTAGATCCCGGGGGGAGGGGCTACACCTTC
TRBJ2-7,TRBV7-6,TRBD2,-,CASSFLAFDRGLVDEQYF,TGTGCCAGCAGCTTTTTGGCTTTCGACCGCGGACTAGTCGACGAGCAGTACTTC
TRBJ1-1,TRBV18,-,-,CASSPLIGESTEAFF,TGTGCCAGCTCACCACTTATTGGGGAGAGCACTGAAGCTTTCTTT
TRBJ1-5,TRBV28,TRBD1,-,CASSDRTGKASNQPQHF,TGTGCCAGCAGTGACCGGACAGGGAAAGCGAGCAATCAGCCCCAGCATTTT
TRBJ1-2,TRBV5-8,-,-,CASSLALNYGYTF,TGTGCCAGCAGCTTGGCACTCAACTATGGCTACACCTTC
TRBJ2-1,TRBV9,-,-,CASSVAGGGGSSYNEQFF,TGTGCCAGCAGCGTAGCCGGAGGAGGCGGCAGCTCCTACAATGAGCAGTTCTTC
TRBJ2-7,TRBV7-2,TRBD2,once,CASSLPRASGSYEQYF,TGTGCCAGCAGTCTCCCCCGGGCTAGCGGGAGCTACGAGCAGTACTTC
TRBJ2-3,TRBV12-3/TRBV12-4,TRBD1,few,CASSLGDRDALF,TGTGCCAGCAGTTTAGGGGACAGGGACGCTCTGTTT
TRBJ1-6,TRBV6-5,-,-,CASRTRVGDSPLHF,TGTGCCAGCAGGACCAGGGTTGGGGATTCACCCCTCCACTTT